The T cell receptor (beta chain) under discussion was sequenced for a study of cytomegalovirus exposure and HLA in healthy donors. Turning to the study itself: Clustering assigned roughly 81% of the 350 to 450 genotyped donors to the Caucasian-associated ancestry cluster.

The PCR had 60 Vbeta and 13 Jbeta primers. Sequencing used immunoSEQ multiplex PCR; TCRdb keeps in-frame clones, though not all of them. This repertoire shows 95,000 to 150,000 clones, more than 60% found once; its top ten account for less than 9%. Study-wide results and caveats: Cytomegalovirus-associated status was assigned to 150 to 200 TCR beta chains. Sequencing depth across donors, presence/absence analyses assumed, was roughly uniform. When the data were analyzed later, several of the most significant clusters appeared to be linked to common viral pathogens.

As concerns this clone: What it binds is not known.

The CDR3 loop spans 15 amino acids. Germline V gene lookup returns CDR1 SGHTA and CDR2 FQGTGA. The sequenced material came from PBMCs. The receptor's source is a woman between 40 and 55 years old in good health and CMV-seropositive. The chain is built from TRBV7-3 and TRBJ2-5; D gene ambiguous. The DNA end is a closer match to TRBJ2-7, so the J assignment may be wrong. The CDR3 DNA is TGTGCCAGCAGCTTAGAACCAGGTTCTCCCTACGAGCAGTACTTC. Its translation is CASSLEPGSPYEQYF.